This entry describes one TCR beta chain. This entry comes from a study of T-cell memory formation after mild COVID-19. CDR3 length: 14 residues. Trimming at V came to 5 bases and at J to 5 bases, leaving 8 bases not matched to a gene. CDR1 is SEHNR, CDR2 FQNEAQ, per germline (reference sequence). After 5'RACE with constant-segment primers, TCR alpha and TCR beta cDNA libraries carrying sample barcodes and UMIs were obtained. TCRdb fed the 5' RACE reads into MiXCR, producing one record per CDR3 protein. The table lists about 90,000 distinct CDR3 sequences, 10% to 15% of them singletons. Sample: PBMCs or a T cell subset sorted from them (not recorded which). The chain couples TRBV7-9 to TRBJ1-2; the match to TRBD1 covers 7 bases. The receptor comes from an adult woman who had mild COVID-19 (a few samples of this study predate the infection). Cell type and time point are not known. This CDR3 is CASSPWGQLYGYTF. Written as DNA, the CDR3 is TGTGCCAGCAGCCCCTGGGGACAGCTATATGGCTACACCTTC.